This is a list of T cell receptor beta chains from one sample in a study of blood T cell repertoires in COVID-19. Sequencing used immunoSEQ multiplex PCR; TCRdb keeps in-frame clones, though not all of them. The data hold around 260,000 clones, with under 90% observed a single time. Source material: peripheral blood. Receptors were obtained from a woman between 45 and 60 years old who had recovered from COVID-19. Both conserved end residues are part of each CDR3. Each record gives: CDR3 DNA, CDR3 protein, CDR3 length, J gene, clone size, V gene, D gene. The D gene is left open where the match is weak. Size is stated for part of the rows, as once, few or many counts, or as a class when the clone is expanded.

TGCAGCGTTGGGGAGGTGCAGGGCTTCACTAGCACAGATACGCAGTATTTT	CSVGEVQGFTSTDTQYF	17	TRBJ2-3	NA	TRBV29-1	NA
TGTGCCAGCAGTCCGCCGGCTAGCGGGAGTCGGACCTACGAGCAGTACTTC	CASSPPASGSRTYEQYF	17	TRBJ2-7	once	TRBV6-6	TRBD2
TGCGCCAGCAGTTTGACAGCCTTTTCCTACGAGCAGTACTTC	CASSLTAFSYEQYF	14	TRBJ2-7	NA	TRBV5-1	NA
TGTGCCAGCAGCCAAGTTGCGGGGTACACTGAAGCTTTCTTT	CASSQVAGYTEAFF	14	TRBJ1-1	NA	TRBV3-1/TRBV3-2	NA
TGTGCCAGCAGCTTAGAACAGACTGAAGCTTTCTTT	CASSLEQTEAFF	12	TRBJ1-1	NA	TRBV11-2	NA
TGTGCCAGCAGCCGGACAGGGGGCCTCGATGAGCAGTTCTTC	CASSRTGGLDEQFF	14	TRBJ2-1	few	TRBV27	TRBD1
TGTGCCAGCAGTTGGGACAGCTCCTACGAGCAGTACTTC	CASSWDSSYEQYF	13	TRBJ2-7	NA	TRBV11-2	TRBD1
TGCGCCAGCAGCCAAGACCTTAGTGGGGCCCTGACTTTC	CASSQDLSGALTF	13	TRBJ2-6	NA	TRBV4-1	NA
TGTGCCAGCAGCCCGAGGACTAGCGGGGGCGGGGAGACCCAGTACTTC	CASSPRTSGGGETQYF	16	TRBJ2-5	NA	TRBV9	TRBD2
TGTGCCAGCAGTCCTGGACAGGGGAGGGGCAATGAGCAGTTCTTC	CASSPGQGRGNEQFF	15	TRBJ2-1	NA	TRBV11-3	TRBD1
TGTGCCAGCAGCCTCGGGACAGTCACAGATACGCAGTATTTT	CASSLGTVTDTQYF	14	TRBJ2-3	NA	TRBV7-9	TRBD1
TGTGCCTGGAGTGGAGAGACTAAGCGGGGGCTGTATTACAATGAGCAGTTCTTC	CAWSGETKRGLYYNEQFF	18	TRBJ2-1	NA	TRBV30	TRBD2
TGTGCCAGCAGCTTCCTGGGGCCCTCCCGATATGGCTACACCTTC	CASSFLGPSRYGYTF	15	TRBJ1-2	NA	TRBV7-8	NA
TGTGCCAGCAGCATAGGAGAGATTCCGGGACTCAATAACTATGGCTACACCTTC	CASSIGEIPGLNNYGYTF	18	TRBJ1-2	NA	TRBV7-6	NA
TGTGCCACCAGCACCCTTCTCGCAACTAATGAAAAACTGTTTTTT	CATSTLLATNEKLFF	15	TRBJ1-4	NA	TRBV15	NA
TGTGCCATCAGTGAGCAGCGGAGCGGGGAGCAGTACTTC	CAISEQRSGEQYF	13	TRBJ2-7	NA	TRBV10-3	NA
TGCGCCAGCAGCCAAGCCCCCCAGGGGATGGCGAGCTCTGGAAACACCATATATTTT	CASSQAPQGMASSGNTIYF	19	TRBJ1-3	NA	TRBV4-3	NA
TGCGCCAGCAGCTTTACTAGCGGAGGGGGGTATATTCAAGAGACCCAGTACTTC	CASSFTSGGGYIQETQYF	18	TRBJ2-5	NA	TRBV5-1	TRBD2
TGTGCCAGCTCACCTAACACCGGGACTGGAGTCTACGAGCAGTACTTC	CASSPNTGTGVYEQYF	16	TRBJ2-7	NA	TRBV18	NA
TGTGCCTGGTGGCAGGGCTCTACCGAGCAGTACTTC	CAWWQGSTEQYF	12	TRBJ2-7	NA	TRBV30	NA
TGCGCCAGCAGCATCGGTTACGTGGGACAGACCTCCTACGAGCAGTACTTC	CASSIGYVGQTSYEQYF	17	TRBJ2-7	NA	TRBV5-1	TRBD1
TGTGCCAGCAGAATGACAGGGGAGGGGATCACTGAAGCTTTCTTT	CASRMTGEGITEAFF	15	TRBJ1-1	NA	TRBV6-5	TRBD1
TGTGCCAGCAGCTTAGTGTGGGGGGTCGGTCAGCCCCAGCATTTT	CASSLVWGVGQPQHF	15	TRBJ1-5	NA	TRBV7-8	NA
TGCGCCAGCAGCCAAGGATTCATCCGAGGACAGGGGGTCCTCCTCCTCTACGAGCAGTACTTC	CASSQGFIRGQGVLLLYEQYF	21	TRBJ2-7	once	TRBV4-3	TRBD1
TGTGCCAGCAGCGATTCGACAGGGCGCGGCTACACCTTC	CASSDSTGRGYTF	13	TRBJ1-2	few	TRBV6-5	TRBD1
TGCGCCAGCAGCCAAGATGAGCCGGGGGGAATAACCGGGGAGCTGTTTTTT	CASSQDEPGGITGELFF	17	TRBJ2-2	NA	TRBV4-3	TRBD2
TGTGCCAGCAGTGCTACGACTAGCGGGTTCGCGAACACCGGGGAGCTGTTTTTT	CASSATTSGFANTGELFF	18	TRBJ2-2	NA	TRBV6-1	TRBD2
TGTGCCAGCAGCCCACAGGGGAAGTTGTACGAGCAGTACTTC	CASSPQGKLYEQYF	14	TRBJ2-7	NA	TRBV11-2	TRBD1
TGTGCCAGCAGCTTCGACAGGGCAAATCCCGGGGAGCTGTTTTTT	CASSFDRANPGELFF	15	TRBJ2-2	NA	TRBV5-6	TRBD1
TGTGCCAGTAGTACGCAGGGGGCTCGTGGAAACACCATATATTTT	CASSTQGARGNTIYF	15	TRBJ1-3	NA	TRBV19	TRBD1
TGCAGCGGCACATCCTCCAACTATGGCTACACCTTC	CSGTSSNYGYTF	12	TRBJ1-2	NA	TRBV29-1	NA
TGTGCCAGCGCCCCTCAAGGCAGGGGGAGGGATACGCAGTATTTT	CASAPQGRGRDTQYF	15	TRBJ2-3	NA	TRBV6-4	NA
TGTGCCAGCAGTTTTAGGCAGCCGGGGTTCCCCCTCCACTTT	CASSFRQPGFPLHF	14	TRBJ1-6	NA	TRBV27	NA
TGTGCCAGCAGCCAAGACCCCGCGCGTGTAGACAATGAGCAGTTCTTC	CASSQDPARVDNEQFF	16	TRBJ2-1	NA	TRBV4-2	NA
TGCAGCGCGGACAGGGGTGAGACCCAGTACTTC	CSADRGETQYF	11	TRBJ2-5	NA	TRBV29-1	TRBD1
TGTGCCAGTAGTATAAGGGGCAGGGTTCCCCAAGAGACCCAGTACTTC	CASSIRGRVPQETQYF	16	TRBJ2-5	NA	TRBV19	NA
TGTGCCAGCAGCTTAAGTTCGTCACGCGTTGAGACCCAGTACTTC	CASSLSSSRVETQYF	15	TRBJ2-5	NA	TRBV7-2	NA
TGCGCCAGCAGCCAAGAAGACAGGGCGAACACTGAAGCTTTCTTT	CASSQEDRANTEAFF	15	TRBJ1-1	NA	TRBV4-3	TRBD1
TGTGCCAGCAGCCCCCCAGGGCGTCAGCCCCAGCATTTT	CASSPPGRQPQHF	13	TRBJ1-5	NA	TRBV3-1/TRBV3-2	NA
TGTGCCAGCAGTTACTCTGTACAGGGGGCGGGTGGCTACACCTTC	CASSYSVQGAGGYTF	15	TRBJ1-2	NA	TRBV6-5	TRBD1
TGTGCCAGCAGCTTAGCGCTAATAAAGCAGGGGGCGAAGGGCTACACCTTC	CASSLALIKQGAKGYTF	17	TRBJ1-2	few	TRBV7-2	TRBD1